This TCR beta chain derives from a study of shared clonotypes between healthy human individuals. The wider study: Three plates each covered CD4 naive and memory; CD8 naive two, CD8 memory one. Study conclusions and caveats: Estimated richness was generally greater in naive than memory subsets.

Profiling relied on immunoSEQ multiplex PCR, and the TCRdb table lists in-frame clones only, not all of them. This table holds about 2,500,000 clones, roughly 92% found once. The ends lost 1 base at V and 7 bases at J; junction bases unmatched: 5. In germline, CDR1 is MNHNS, CDR2 SASEGT. The CDR3 contains 15 residues. Regarding this clone: Antigen: not known.

The rearrangement uses TRBV6-1 and TRBJ2-1; 9 positions agree with TRBD2. The origin of this receptor is a man between 18 and 29 years old in good health. Sample: naive CD4+ T cells sorted from blood. Sample subset: CD45RA+ positively selected. The DNA of the CDR3 is TGTGCCAGCAGTGAAGAGGCGGGGGGGTGGAATGAGCAGTTCTTC. Residues: CASSEEAGGWNEQFF.